This TCR beta chain was captured in a study of blood T cells in healthy people across ages. Details on this clonotype: Its target is not known.

The length of the CDR3 is 15 residues. The junction had 6 bases not matched to a gene; V was cut back by 3 bases and J by 7 bases. CDR1 and CDR2 (germline): LGHNA, YNFKEQ. Broader study findings: Expanded clonotype changes were possibly confounded by unknown donor CMV status.

A second PCR, run for about 6 to 12 cycles, used a sample-barcoded 5' primer plus a J-beta primer mix. Unique molecular identifiers of 12 random nucleotides labeled each cDNA. TCRdb re-derived calls from the 5' RACE reads in MiXCR, one entry per CDR3 protein. The sample shows under 850,000 distinct CDR3 sequences, under 40% of them seen only once. The sample, about 9.2 milliliters of peripheral blood, was drawn from each donor. This TCR was recovered from a man younger than 35 in good health. The chain is built from TRBV4-2 and TRBJ2-4, with 10 bases lining up with TRBD1. Source material: blood. CDR3 bases: TGTGCCAGCAGCCAGGGGGACAGGGGCGGCAACATTCAGTACTTC. Protein sequence: CASSQGDRGGNIQYF.